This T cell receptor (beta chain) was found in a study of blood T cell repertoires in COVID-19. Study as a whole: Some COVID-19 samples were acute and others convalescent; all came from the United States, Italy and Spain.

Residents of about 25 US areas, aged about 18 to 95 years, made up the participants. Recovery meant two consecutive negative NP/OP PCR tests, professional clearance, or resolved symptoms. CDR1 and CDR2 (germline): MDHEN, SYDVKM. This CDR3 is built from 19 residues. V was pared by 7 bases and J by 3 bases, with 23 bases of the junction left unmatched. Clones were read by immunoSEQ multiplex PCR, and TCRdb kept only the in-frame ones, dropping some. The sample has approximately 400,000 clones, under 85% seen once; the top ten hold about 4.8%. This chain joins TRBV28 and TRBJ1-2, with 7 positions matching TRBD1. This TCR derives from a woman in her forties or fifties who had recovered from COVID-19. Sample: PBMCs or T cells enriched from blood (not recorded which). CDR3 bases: TGTGCCAGCACCACCCTCACAGGGGCTTTTCAAATTGGCTACTATGGCTACACCTTC. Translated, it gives CASTTLTGAFQIGYYGYTF.